This entry lists 23 T cell receptor beta chains sequenced from one sample in a study of cytomegalovirus exposure and HLA in healthy donors. Vbeta (60) and Jbeta (13) primers were used in the PCR. Sequencing used immunoSEQ multiplex PCR; TCRdb keeps in-frame clones, though not all of them. The sample includes under 200,000 clones, approximately 77% of them seen just once. The material sequenced was PBMCs. The receptors originated from a man under 40 in good health and CMV-seropositive.

The gene calls are TRBV30 and TRBJ1-4; unclear D gene. Trimming left V 1 base short and J 1 base short, with 10 bases between. CDR1 and CDR2 from the germline V gene are GTSNPN and SVGIG (reference sequence). This CDR3 contains 15 residues. CDR3: CAWSEIRGTNEKLFF. The DNA for the CDR3 is TGTGCCTGGAGTGAGATACGGGGAACTAATGAAAAACTGTTTTTT.

The count of this clone is one. This chain uses TRBV27 with TRBJ2-7, with D tentatively TRBD1 (5 bases). Germline V gene lookup returns CDR1 MNHEY and CDR2 SMNVEV (reference sequence). Deletions cut 6 bases from V and 3 bases from J, with 12 bases between. This CDR3 is built from 13 residues. CDR3 nucleotide sequence: TGTGCCAGCAGCCGGTCAGGGATCTACGAGCAGTACTTC. Residues: CASSRSGIYEQYF.

The rearrangement uses TRBV29-1 and TRBJ2-2; D remains ambiguous. Trimming stripped 5 bases from V and 0 bases from J, with 10 bases between. The CDR3 sequence is 14 residues long. CDR1 is SQVTM and CDR2 is ANQGSEA in the germline V gene. The CDR3: CSVSFTANTGELFF. CDR3 sequence (DNA): TGCAGCGTTTCTTTTACAGCGAACACCGGGGAGCTGTTTTTT.

This clone occurred a few times. This chain uses TRBV2 with TRBJ1-5; D is perhaps TRBD1 (5 bases). The CDR3 totals 13 residues. V was clipped by 7 bases and J by 2 bases, with 9 bases between them. In germline, CDR1 is SNHLY, CDR2 FYNNEI. Here the CDR3 reads CASKGEGNQPQHF. The CDR3 DNA follows: TGTGCCAGCAAAGGGGAGGGCAATCAGCCCCAGCATTTT.

The chain carries TRBV11-2 and TRBJ2-3, with D tentatively TRBD2 (6 bases). This CDR3 has 15 residues. The germline V and J ends were trimmed by 1 base and 0 bases, with 8 bases remaining between them. Germline-derived CDR1 and CDR2 are SGHAT and FQNNGV. CDR3: CASSLGGESTDTQYF. The CDR3, as DNA: TGTGCCAGCAGCTTAGGGGGGGAGAGCACAGATACGCAGTATTTT.

This chain uses TRBV7-9 with TRBJ1-6, with TRBD1 matching over 9 bases. The CDR3 is made up of 15 amino acids. Germline lookup yields CDR1 SEHNR and CDR2 FQNEAQ (reference sequence). V lost 5 bases, J lost 9 bases, and 8 bases stayed unmatched. CDR3 nucleotides: TGTGCCAGCAGCCCCCGCGAGACAGGGGGTTCACCCCTCCACTTT. This codes for CASSPRETGGSPLHF.

This clone has only one observation. This chain joins TRBV5-1 and TRBJ1-6; TRBD1 aligns across 9 bases. With V trimmed by 1 base and J by 13 bases, 9 bases remained unmatched. Germline values: CDR1 SGHRS, CDR2 YFSETQ. This CDR3 is 15 amino acids long. The CDR3 region is CASSLPGTGKSPLHF. The CDR3 coding sequence is TGCGCCAGCAGCTTGCCCGGGACAGGGAAGAGTCCCCTCCACTTT.

The chain links TRBV28 to TRBJ1-5; perhaps TRBD1 as D (5 bases). From germline, CDR1 is MDHEN and CDR2 SYDVKM. The CDR3 extends over 12 amino acids. The DNA for the CDR3 is TGTGTCGCAGGGAATAGCAATCAGCCCCAGCATTTT. Translated, it gives CVAGNSNQPQHF.

V gene TRBV7-9 combines with J gene TRBJ2-6; 8 bases are a match to TRBD1. The CDR3 extends over 18 amino acids. CDR1 and CDR2 from the germline V gene are SEHNR and FQNEAQ (reference sequence). J gave up 2 bases and V 5 bases, and 11 bases lay outside the gene matches. The CDR3 loop is CASSPQGRGHTGANVLTF. CDR3 bases: TGTGCCAGCAGCCCCCAGGGCAGGGGGCATACTGGGGCCAACGTCCTGACTTTC.

The J gene is TRBJ2-5, the V gene TRBV19; 7 positions agree with TRBD2. This CDR3 is built from 16 residues. V dropped 3 bases and J dropped 2; count of bases not matched to a gene: 9. Germline CDR1 LNHDA, CDR2 SQIVND (reference sequence). CDR3 loop: CASSIWRGTRQETQYF. The CDR3 bases are TGTGCCAGTAGTATCTGGCGGGGGACGCGGCAAGAGACCCAGTACTTC.

The chain links TRBV6-1 to TRBJ1-1, with 7 bases matching TRBD1. The V segment lost 5 bases and the J segment 3 bases; nucleotides outside the gene matches: 9. The germline CDR1 and CDR2 sequences are MNHNS and SASEGT. The CDR3 runs to 15 residues. Here the CDR3 reads CASSLSGGRYTEAFF. The CDR3 DNA reads as TGTGCCAGCAGTTTGTCAGGGGGTCGTTACACTGAAGCTTTCTTT.

This clone was detected only once. The V gene is TRBV5-1, the J gene TRBJ2-7; 7 nucleotides agree with TRBD1. This CDR3 is 15 amino acids long. Per germline, CDR1 SGHRS and CDR2 YFSETQ. V shed 4 bases, J shed 4 bases, and the junction held 11 bases outside the gene matches. The CDR3 nucleotides are TGCGCCAGCAGCCCACAACAGGGGATCACGTACGAGCAGTACTTC. Translating gives CASSPQQGITYEQYF.

Written as DNA, the CDR3 is TGCGCCAGCAGCCAGGCTCCGACAAGATTGAACACTGAAGCTTTCTTT. This encodes CASSQAPTRLNTEAFF. The V call is TRBV4-1, the J call TRBJ1-1; no clear D. Germline V gene sequence: CDR1 MGHRA, CDR2 YSYEKL. The germline V and J ends were trimmed by 3 bases and 0 bases, with 14 bases remaining between them. This CDR3 spans 16 amino acids.

The chain employs TRBV9 and TRBJ1-5; D call uncertain. The V gene lost 3 bases and the J gene lost 5 bases, with 9 bases spanning the gap. Per germline, CDR1 SGDLS and CDR2 YYNGEE. This CDR3 is built from 13 residues. The DNA for the CDR3 is TGTGCCAGCAGCGCCGGGGTAGATCAGCCCCAGCATTTT. Translating gives CASSAGVDQPQHF.

The chain recombines TRBV4-2 with TRBJ1-6; 10 nucleotides align to TRBD1. CDR1 LGHNA and CDR2 YNFKEQ come from the germline V gene. This CDR3 contains 18 residues. Losses at the gene ends were 1 base for V and 0 bases for J; bases not matched to a gene: 3. Here the CDR3 reads CASSQGQGASSYNSPLHF. The CDR3 bases are TGTGCCAGCAGCCAAGGACAGGGGGCGAGCTCCTATAATTCACCCCTCCACTTT.

This clone was seen a few times. The chain recombines TRBV5-1 with TRBJ2-2, with 8 positions matching TRBD1. The CDR3 is 16 residues long. V shed 0 bases and J 6 bases; nucleotides not matched to a gene: 7. Germline CDR1 is SGHRS and CDR2 is YFSETQ. In DNA, the CDR3 is TGCGCCAGCAGCTTGGCCTTTGTGACAGGGGCCGGGGAGCTGTTTTTT. Translation gives CASSLAFVTGAGELFF.

The chain has TRBV2 and TRBJ1-2; 8 bases agree with TRBD1. The CDR3 extends over 12 amino acids. V shed 7 bases and J 7 bases; nucleotides not matched to a gene: 5. Germline loops: CDR1 SNHLY, CDR2 FYNNEI. CDR3 sequence (DNA): TGTGCCAGCACCGAAGACAGGGGTGGCTACACCTTC. Translating gives CASTEDRGGYTF.

The chain has TRBV5-1 and TRBJ2-1; TRBD2 matches at 8 bases. From germline, CDR1 is SGHRS and CDR2 YFSETQ. The J segment lost 8 bases and the V segment lost 0 bases, leaving 7 bases of the junction unmatched. This CDR3 region has 15 residues. CDR3 in amino acids: CASSLDHSGVDEQFF. The CDR3 DNA is TGCGCCAGCAGCTTGGATCATAGCGGGGTCGATGAGCAGTTCTTC.

CDR3 in amino acids: CASSEGWMSGKLFF. For the CDR3, the DNA is TGTGCCAGCAGTGAGGGCTGGATGTCAGGGAAACTGTTTTTT. V usage is TRBV6-4 and J usage is TRBJ1-4, with a weak D call TRBD1 (5 bases). The CDR3 length is 14 residues. Trimming took off 3 bases at V and 11 bases at J, with 16 bases between the two ends. From germline, CDR1 is MRHNA and CDR2 SNTAGT.

This chain uses TRBV10-3 with TRBJ2-7, with 9 bases matching TRBD1. Trimming at V came to 8 bases and at J to 3 bases, leaving 11 bases not matched to a gene. This CDR3 has 15 residues. Germline V CDR1 and CDR2: ENHRY, SYGVKD. The CDR3 DNA reads TGTGCCATCGGAAACTCCGGGACAGGGAGCTACGAGCAGTACTTC. As protein: CAIGNSGTGSYEQYF.

This chain uses TRBV7-7 with TRBJ2-2, with 9 bases lining up with TRBD2. The CDR3 totals 16 residues. Per germline, CDR1 SSHAT and CDR2 FNYEAQ (reference sequence). Germline trimming cut 5 bases from V and 7 bases from J; bases unmatched to any gene: 11. CDR3 in DNA: TGTGCCAGCAGCGGAGCGGCTAGCGGGGCCATCGGGGAGCTGTTTTTT. Residues: CASSGAASGAIGELFF.

This chain joins TRBV18 and TRBJ1-1, with D possibly matching TRBD1 (6 bases). Germline CDR1 reads KGHSH; CDR2 reads LQKENI. V was shortened by 5 bases and J by 7 bases, with 11 bases between the two germline ends. CDR3 length equals 12 residues. The chain's CDR3 is CASSRTDREAFF. The CDR3 DNA follows: TGTGCCAGCTCAAGGACAGACCGTGAAGCTTTCTTT.

The rearrangement uses TRBV5-1 and TRBJ1-2, with D hard to call. V lost 0 bases and J 0 bases, leaving 15 bases between the germline ends. Germline V lookup: CDR1 SGHRS, CDR2 YFSETQ. The CDR3 loop spans 17 amino acids. The CDR3 coding sequence is TGCGCCAGCAGCTTGGGGGCCAGTGGATTGGCTAACTATGGCTACACCTTC. Protein product: CASSLGASGLANYGYTF. Full variable domain (rest looked up from reference TRBV5-1 and TRBJ1-2): KAGVTQTPRYLIKTRGQQVTLSCSPISGHRSVSWYQQTPGQGLQFLFEYFSETQRNKGNFPGRFSGRQFSNSRSEMNVSTLELGDSALYLCASSLGASGLANYGYTFGSGTRLTVV.